These 6 T cell receptor beta chains came from one sample sequenced in a study of response to subunit inactivated influenza vaccine. TCRdb re-called the RT-PCR reads through MiXCR, storing one row per CDR3 protein. The sample includes fewer than 650,000 distinct CDR3 sequences, around 13% of them seen just once. Sequencing was performed on PBMCs from blood, taken about 40 days after vaccination. The receptors were sampled from a man aged 50 to 60 who received an inactivated influenza vaccine.

This clonotype occurred many times. This chain links TRBV6-2 or TRBV6-3 with TRBJ2-7, with 7 bases aligning to TRBD1. Trimming cost V 5 bases and J 3 bases; bases outside gene matches: 7. The germline gives CDR1 MNHEY, CDR2 SVGEGT. This CDR3 is built from 14 residues. The CDR3 DNA reads as TGTGCCAGCAGTCCCGGGACAGAGATCTACGAGCAGTACTTC. As protein: CASSPGTEIYEQYF.

The genes are TRBV6-5 and TRBJ2-4; D is ambiguous. The V and J ends lost 2 bases and 1 base respectively, with 9 bases between them. This CDR3 comprises 15 residues. Germline loops: CDR1 MNHEY, CDR2 SVGAGI. DNA for the CDR3: TGTGCCAGCAGTTACCTCGTCGAGGCCAAAAACATTCAGTACTTC. As protein: CASSYLVEAKNIQYF.

This clonotype was detected a few times. This sequence joins TRBV20-1 and TRBJ2-5, with 9 bases lining up with TRBD2. V lost 3 bases and J lost 5; bases outside the gene matches: 10. The CDR3 extends over 15 amino acids. CDR1 and CDR2 (germline): DFQATT, SNEGSKA (reference sequence). CDR3 residues: CSARVLLAGSETQYF. The DNA of the CDR3 is TGCAGTGCTAGGGTTCTCCTAGCGGGGTCGGAGACCCAGTACTTC.

This clonotype was detected a few times. The chain recombines TRBV29-1 with TRBJ2-3, with TRBD2 matching over 7 bases. Germline CDR1 SQVTM, CDR2 ANQGSEA. CDR3 length: 16 amino acids. V lost 5 bases to trimming and J lost 3 bases; unmatched junction nucleotides: 14. CDR3 nucleotides: TGCAGCGTTTTAGCCCCCCGGACGCGGGGGACAGATACGCAGTATTTT. It is translated as CSVLAPRTRGTDTQYF.

This sequence joins TRBV2 and TRBJ2-1; 7 nucleotides line up with TRBD1. Losses at the gene ends were 4 bases for V and 0 bases for J; bases not matched to a gene: 6. Germline loops: CDR1 SNHLY, CDR2 FYNNEI. This CDR3 region has 16 residues. CDR3 in DNA: TGTGCCAGCAGTGGCCCGACAGGGAGCTCCTACAATGAGCAGTTCTTC. Encoded protein: CASSGPTGSSYNEQFF.

The rearrangement joins TRBV7-9 to TRBJ2-3; 8 bases match TRBD1. J lost 2 bases, V lost 1 base, and 5 bases had no gene match. The germline V gene has CDR1 SEHNR and CDR2 FQNEAQ (reference sequence). The CDR3 sequence is 16 residues long. The DNA of the CDR3 is TGTGCCAGCAGCTTAGAACCGGGACAGGTCACAGATACGCAGTATTTT. Protein sequence: CASSLEPGQVTDTQYF.